These 3 T cell receptor beta chains were sequenced from one sample in a study of blood T cell repertoires in COVID-19. Only in-frame clones appear in the TCRdb table, and some are missing; sequencing was by immunoSEQ multiplex PCR. The sample carries roughly 150,000 clones, 70% to 80% recorded once. Sequencing was carried out using peripheral blood. The receptors were sampled from a man aged 60-69 years who had recovered from COVID-19.

The CDR3 DNA follows: TGCGCCAGCAGCTGGACTGGGACAGCTGAAGAGACCCAGTACTTC. This encodes CASSWTGTAEETQYF. The chain couples TRBV5-1 to TRBJ2-5; 7 nucleotides match TRBD1. Germline V gives CDR1 SGHRS, CDR2 YFSETQ. V gave up 3 bases and J gave up 3 bases; unmatched junction bases: 8. CDR3 length equals 15 residues.

The chain carries TRBV29-1 and TRBJ2-2, with 7 bases that match TRBD1. The germline gives CDR1 SQVTM, CDR2 ANQGSEA. This CDR3 has 12 residues. The CDR3 region is CSARGHGGELFF. In nucleotides, the CDR3 is TGCAGTGCGAGGGGGCACGGCGGGGAGCTGTTTTTT.

CDR3 amino acids: CASSHLDRDTGELFF. CDR3 nucleotide sequence: TGTGCCAGCAGCCACCTCGACAGGGACACCGGGGAGCTGTTTTTT. The chain is built from TRBV14 and TRBJ2-2, with 7 positions matching TRBD1. This CDR3 comprises 15 residues. Germline CDR1 reads SGHDN; CDR2 reads FVKESK. V was pared by 3 bases and J by 3 bases, with 4 bases of the junction left unmatched.